This T cell receptor (beta chain) comes out of a study of vaccination and CD4 T cells after COVID-19. The treatment is: roughly 10-day PBMC culture with coronavirus spike peptide pools or control peptides (ViraFEST assay). Details on this clonotype: Its specificity is unknown.

Germline V lookup: CDR1 LNHDA, CDR2 SQIVND (reference sequence). The CDR3 extends over 12 amino acids. With V trimmed by 5 bases and J by 6 bases, 1 base remained unmatched. The Oncomine TCR Beta short-read assay was applied to DNA of cultured CD4+ T cells. TCRdb called the PCR reads again in MiXCR, with one record for every CDR3 protein. The sample carries 20,000 to 25,000 distinct CDR3 sequences, 60% to 80% recorded once. The V call is TRBV19, the J call TRBJ1-1; 9 positions match TRBD1. This clonotype originated in a human donor who received a COVID-19 vaccine. Sequenced material: CD4+ T cells from blood, cultured in vitro, taken after SARS-CoV-2 vaccination. CDR3 DNA sequence: TGTGCCAGTAGTCGACAGGGGGCTGAAGCTTTCTTT. It translates to CASSRQGAEAFF.